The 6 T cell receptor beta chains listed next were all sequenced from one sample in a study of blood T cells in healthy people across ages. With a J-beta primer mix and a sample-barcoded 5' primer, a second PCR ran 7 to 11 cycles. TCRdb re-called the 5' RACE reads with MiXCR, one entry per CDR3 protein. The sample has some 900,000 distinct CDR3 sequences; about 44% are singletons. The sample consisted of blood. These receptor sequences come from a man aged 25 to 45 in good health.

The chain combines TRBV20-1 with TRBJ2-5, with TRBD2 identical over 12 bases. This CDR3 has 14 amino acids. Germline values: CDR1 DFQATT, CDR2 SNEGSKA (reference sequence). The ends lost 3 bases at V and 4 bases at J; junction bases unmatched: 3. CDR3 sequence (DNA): TGCAGTGCTAGGACTAGCGGGGGTGGAGAGACCCAGTACTTC. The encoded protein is CSARTSGGGETQYF.

The CDR3 spells CASSRQDFSTDTQYF. CDR3 nucleotides: TGTGCCAGCAGTCGACAGGACTTTAGCACAGATACGCAGTATTTT. The chain employs TRBV27 and TRBJ2-3, with D perhaps TRBD1 (6 bases). The V and J ends lost 5 bases and 0 bases respectively, with 12 bases between them. This CDR3 has 15 residues. Germline V gene sequence: CDR1 MNHEY, CDR2 SMNVEV (reference sequence).

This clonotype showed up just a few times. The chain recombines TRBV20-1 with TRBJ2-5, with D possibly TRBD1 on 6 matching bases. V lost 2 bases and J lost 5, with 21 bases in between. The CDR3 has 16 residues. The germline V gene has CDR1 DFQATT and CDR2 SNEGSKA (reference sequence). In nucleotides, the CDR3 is TGCAGTGCTAGACGAACCGACAGGTCCCGCAAGGAGACCCAGTACTTC. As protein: CSARRTDRSRKETQYF.

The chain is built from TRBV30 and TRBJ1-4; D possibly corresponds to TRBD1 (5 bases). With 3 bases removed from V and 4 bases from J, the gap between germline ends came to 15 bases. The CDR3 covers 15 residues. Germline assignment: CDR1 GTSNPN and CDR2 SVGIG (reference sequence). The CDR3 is CAWRSQGNYNEKLFF. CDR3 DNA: TGTGCCTGGAGGTCCCAGGGCAACTATAATGAAAAACTGTTTTTT.

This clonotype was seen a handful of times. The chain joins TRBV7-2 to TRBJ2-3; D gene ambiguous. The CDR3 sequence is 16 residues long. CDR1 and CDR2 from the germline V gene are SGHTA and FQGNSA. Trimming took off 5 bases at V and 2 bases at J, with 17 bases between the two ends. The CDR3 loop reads CASSTPGAEITDTQYF. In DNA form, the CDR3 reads TGTGCCAGCAGCACCCCGGGCGCAGAGATCACAGATACGCAGTATTTT.

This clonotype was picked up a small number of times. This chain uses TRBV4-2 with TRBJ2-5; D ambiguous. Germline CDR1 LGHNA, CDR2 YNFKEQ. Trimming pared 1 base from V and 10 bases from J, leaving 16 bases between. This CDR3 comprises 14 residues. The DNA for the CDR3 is TGTGCCAGCAGCCAAGCCCCCGACCAAATGGTCCAGTACTTC. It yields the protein CASSQAPDQMVQYF.